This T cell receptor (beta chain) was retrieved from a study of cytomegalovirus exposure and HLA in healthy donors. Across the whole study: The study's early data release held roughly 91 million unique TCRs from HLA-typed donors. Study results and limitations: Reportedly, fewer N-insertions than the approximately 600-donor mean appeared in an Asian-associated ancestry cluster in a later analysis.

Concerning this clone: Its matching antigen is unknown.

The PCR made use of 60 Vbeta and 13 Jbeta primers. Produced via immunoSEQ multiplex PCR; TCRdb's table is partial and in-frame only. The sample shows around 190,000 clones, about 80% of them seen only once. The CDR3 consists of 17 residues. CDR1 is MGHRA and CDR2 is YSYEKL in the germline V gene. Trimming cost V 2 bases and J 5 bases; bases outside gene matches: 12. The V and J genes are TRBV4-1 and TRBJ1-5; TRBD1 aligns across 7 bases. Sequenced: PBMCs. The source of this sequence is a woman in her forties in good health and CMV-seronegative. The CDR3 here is CASSQTRNQGEDQPQHF. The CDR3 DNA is TGCGCCAGCAGCCAAACACGTAACCAGGGGGAAGATCAGCCCCAGCATTTT.